The following is a T cell receptor (beta chain) sequence with its context. The data stem from a study of early stage breast cancer tumors. This table comes from immunoSEQ multiplex PCR, and its TCRdb copy is limited to in-frame clones, with some not included. The sample lists about 69,000 clones; over 80% were seen once. Germline V gene lookup returns CDR1 SNHLY and CDR2 FYNNEI. The V end lost 6 bases, the J end lost 1 base, and 10 bases lay between the germline ends. The CDR3 spans 14 residues. The sample consisted of blood. The sequence was obtained from a person in their 40s with breast cancer. This chain connects TRBV2 to TRBJ1-5; D perhaps matches TRBD1 (5 bases). CDR3: CASRETESNQPQHF. DNA of the CDR3: TGTGCCAGCAGAGAGACAGAGAGCAATCAGCCCCAGCATTTT. The complete variable domain, with remaining parts taken from reference TRBV2 and TRBJ1-5, reads EPEVTQTPSHQVTQMGQEVILRCVPISNHLYFYWYRQILGQKVEFLVSFYNNEISEKSEIFDDQFSVERPDGSNFTLKIRSTKLEDSAMYFCASRETESNQPQHFGDGTRLSIL.